The 3 T cell receptor beta chains below all came from one sample that was sequenced in a study of cytomegalovirus exposure and HLA in healthy donors. PCR involved 60 Vbeta and 13 Jbeta primers. Using immunoSEQ multiplex PCR, the repertoire was profiled, and TCRdb retains in-frame clones only, with some absent. The profile shows under 200,000 clones, 80% to 85% of them singletons. The material sequenced was PBMCs. All receptors come from a boy between 2 and 10 years old in good health and CMV-seronegative.

This chain links TRBV30 with TRBJ2-1, with D perhaps matching TRBD1 (5 bases). This CDR3 contains 13 residues. Per germline, CDR1 GTSNPN and CDR2 SVGIG (reference sequence). The V and J ends lost 8 bases and 0 bases respectively, with 11 bases between them. This chain's CDR3 is CARQPSSYNEQFF. CDR3 coding DNA: TGTGCCAGACAGCCTTCCTCCTACAATGAGCAGTTCTTC.

This chain links TRBV18 with TRBJ2-2; TRBD2 aligns across 11 bases. V was clipped by 3 bases and J by 5 bases; unmatched bases: 8. Germline lookup yields CDR1 KGHSH and CDR2 LQKENI. This CDR3 is 17 amino acids long. The CDR3 coding sequence is TGTGCCAGCTCACCGCGGCTAGCGGGAGGTGGAACCGGGGAGCTGTTTTTT. It codes for CASSPRLAGGGTGELFF.

CDR3: CASSSLSGLDQPQHF. DNA for the CDR3: TGTGCCAGCAGTTCTCTAAGCGGCTTGGATCAGCCCCAGCATTTT. V gene TRBV28 combines with J gene TRBJ1-5; D call uncertain. CDR1 MDHEN and CDR2 SYDVKM come from the germline V gene. The ends were cut back, 4 bases at V and 5 bases at J, with 15 bases in the middle. The CDR3 consists of 15 residues.